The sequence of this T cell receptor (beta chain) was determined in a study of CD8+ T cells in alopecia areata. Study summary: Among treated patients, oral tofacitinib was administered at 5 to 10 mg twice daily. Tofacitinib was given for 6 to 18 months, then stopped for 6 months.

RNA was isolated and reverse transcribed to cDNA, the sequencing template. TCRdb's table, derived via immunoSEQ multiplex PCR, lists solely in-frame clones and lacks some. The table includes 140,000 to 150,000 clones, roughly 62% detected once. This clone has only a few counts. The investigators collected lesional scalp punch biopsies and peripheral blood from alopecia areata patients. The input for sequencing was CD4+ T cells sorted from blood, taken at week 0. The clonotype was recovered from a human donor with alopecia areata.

The CDR3 loop reads CASKGDNRLRTHEQYF. The DNA of the CDR3 is TGCGCCAGCAAGGGGGACAACCGCCTACGAACCCACGAGCAGTACTTC. The gene calls are TRBV10-2 and TRBJ2-7; D might be TRBD1 (6 bases). The germline V gene has CDR1 WSHSY and CDR2 SAAADI. Trimming cost V 7 bases and J 5 bases, with 24 bases left between them. The CDR3 sequence is 16 residues long.